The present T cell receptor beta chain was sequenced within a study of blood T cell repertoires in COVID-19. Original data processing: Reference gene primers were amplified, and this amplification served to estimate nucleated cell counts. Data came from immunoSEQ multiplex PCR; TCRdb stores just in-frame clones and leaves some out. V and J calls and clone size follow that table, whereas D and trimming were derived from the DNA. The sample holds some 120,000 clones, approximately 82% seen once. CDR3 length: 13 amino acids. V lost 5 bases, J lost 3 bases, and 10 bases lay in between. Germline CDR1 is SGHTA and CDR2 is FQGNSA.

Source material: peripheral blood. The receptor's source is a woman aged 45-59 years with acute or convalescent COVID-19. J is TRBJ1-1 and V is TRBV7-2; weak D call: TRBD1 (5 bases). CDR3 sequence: CASSRRVDTEAFF. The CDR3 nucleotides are TGTGCCAGCAGCCGCAGGGTTGACACTGAAGCTTTCTTT. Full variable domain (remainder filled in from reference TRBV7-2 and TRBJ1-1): GAGVSQSPSNKVTEKGKDVELRCDPISGHTALYWYRQSLGQGLEFLIYFQGNSAPDKSGLPSDRFSAERTGGSVSTLTIQRTQQEDSAVYLCASSRRVDTEAFFGQGTRLTVV.